The clone carrying this T cell receptor (beta chain) was picked up many times. The target antigen is unknown. The sample originates from a study of neurological immune-mediated disorders. Study findings and constraints: The multiple sclerosis repertoire cluster lacked an association with any feature, whether clinical or MRI. CDR3 amino acid sequences found in expanded clones were never shared across subjects, suggesting private repertoires in all groups. Multiple sclerosis, the disease with the least TCR clonal expansion, fell below healthy controls, whereas HTLV-1-associated myelopathy showed the most.

The authors produced cDNA by 5'RACE using 10-nucleotide random UMIs. TCRdb reanalysed the 5' RACE reads using MiXCR and keeps one entry per CDR3 protein. The repertoire has roughly 52,000 distinct CDR3 sequences, roughly 3.8% of them found once; the top ten carry 6.5%. CDR1 is DFQATT and CDR2 is SNEGSKA in the germline V gene (reference sequence). This CDR3 is built from 13 residues. Trimming cost V 6 bases and J 1 base, with 9 bases left between them. This clonotype originated in a man aged 55 to 70 with multiple sclerosis. J is TRBJ2-2 and V is TRBV20-1, with D possibly matching TRBD1 (6 bases). Sequenced sample: PBMCs. The CDR3 DNA is TGCAGTGCGACGGGACAGAACACCGGGGAGCTGTTTTTT. Its translation: CSATGQNTGELFF.